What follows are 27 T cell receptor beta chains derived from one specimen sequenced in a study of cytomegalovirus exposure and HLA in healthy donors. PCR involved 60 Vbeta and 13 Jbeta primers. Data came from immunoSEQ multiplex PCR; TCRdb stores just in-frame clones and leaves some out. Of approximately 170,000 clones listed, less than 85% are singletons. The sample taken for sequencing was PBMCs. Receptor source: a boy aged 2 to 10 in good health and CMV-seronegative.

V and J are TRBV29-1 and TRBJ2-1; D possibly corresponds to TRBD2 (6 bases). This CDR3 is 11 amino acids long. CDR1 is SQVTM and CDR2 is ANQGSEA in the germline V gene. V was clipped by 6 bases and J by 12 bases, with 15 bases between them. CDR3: CSVLSGTLQFF. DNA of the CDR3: TGCAGCGTACTGTCCGGGACTTTGCAGTTCTTC.

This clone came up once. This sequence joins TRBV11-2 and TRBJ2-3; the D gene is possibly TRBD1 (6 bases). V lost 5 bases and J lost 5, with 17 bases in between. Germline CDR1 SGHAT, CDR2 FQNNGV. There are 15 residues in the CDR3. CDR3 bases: TGTGCCAGCAGCCCAGGGACATTACTTGGAGATACGCAGTATTTT. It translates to CASSPGTLLGDTQYF. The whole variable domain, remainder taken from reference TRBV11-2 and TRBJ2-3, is EAGVAQSPRYKIIEKRQSVAFWCNPISGHATLYWYQQILGQGPKLLIQFQNNGVVDDSQLPKDRFSAERLKGVDSTLKIQPAKLEDSAVYLCASSPGTLLGDTQYFGPGTRLTVL.

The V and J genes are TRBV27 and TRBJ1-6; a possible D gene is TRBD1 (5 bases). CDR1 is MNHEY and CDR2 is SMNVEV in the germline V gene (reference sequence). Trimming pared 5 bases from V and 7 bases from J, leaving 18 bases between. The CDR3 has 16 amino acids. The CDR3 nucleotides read TGTGCCAGCAGTGCACAGGCGACTCTTGCCAATTCACCCCTCCACTTT. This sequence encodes CASSAQATLANSPLHF.

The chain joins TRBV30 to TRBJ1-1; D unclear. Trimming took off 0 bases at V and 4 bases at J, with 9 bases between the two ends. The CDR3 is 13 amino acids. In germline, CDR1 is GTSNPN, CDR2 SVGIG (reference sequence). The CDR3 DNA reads TGTGCCTGGAGTGTATGGGAGGGCACTGAAGCTTTCTTT. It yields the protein CAWSVWEGTEAFF. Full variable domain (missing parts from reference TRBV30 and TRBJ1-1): SQTIHQWPATLVQPVGSPLSLECTVEGTSNPNLYWYRQAAGRGLQLLFYSVGIGQISSEVPQNLSASRPQDRQFILSSKKLLLSDSGFYLCAWSVWEGTEAFFGQGTRLTVV.

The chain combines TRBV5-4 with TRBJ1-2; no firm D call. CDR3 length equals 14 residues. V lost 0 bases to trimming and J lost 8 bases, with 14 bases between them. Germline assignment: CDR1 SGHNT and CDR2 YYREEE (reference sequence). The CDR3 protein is CASSLERMSMGYTF. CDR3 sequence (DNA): TGTGCCAGCAGCTTGGAGCGAATGTCTATGGGCTACACCTTC. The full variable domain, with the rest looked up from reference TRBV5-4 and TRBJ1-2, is ETGVTQSPTHLIKTRGQQVTLRCSSQSGHNTVSWYQQALGQGPQFIFQYYREEENGRGNFPPRFSGLQFPNYSSELNVNALELDDSALYLCASSLERMSMGYTFGSGTRLTVV.

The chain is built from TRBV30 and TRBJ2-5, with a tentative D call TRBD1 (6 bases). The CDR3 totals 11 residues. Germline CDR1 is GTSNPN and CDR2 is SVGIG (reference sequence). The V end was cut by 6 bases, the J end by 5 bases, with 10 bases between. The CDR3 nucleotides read TGTGCCTGTTTAAGGGGGGAGACCCAGTACTTC. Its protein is CACLRGETQYF.

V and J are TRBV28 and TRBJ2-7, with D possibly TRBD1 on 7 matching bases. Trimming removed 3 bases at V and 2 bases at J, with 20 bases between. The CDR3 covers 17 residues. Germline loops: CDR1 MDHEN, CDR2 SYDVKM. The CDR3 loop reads CASSFLSPSGGPYEQYF. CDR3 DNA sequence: TGTGCCAGCAGTTTTCTGTCCCCTTCAGGGGGGCCCTACGAGCAGTACTTC.

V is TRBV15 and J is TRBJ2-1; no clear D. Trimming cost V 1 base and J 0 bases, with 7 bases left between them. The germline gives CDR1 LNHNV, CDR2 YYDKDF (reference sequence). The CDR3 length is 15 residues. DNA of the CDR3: TGTGCCACCAGCAGAGGAACAGTCTCCTACAATGAGCAGTTCTTC. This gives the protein CATSRGTVSYNEQFF.

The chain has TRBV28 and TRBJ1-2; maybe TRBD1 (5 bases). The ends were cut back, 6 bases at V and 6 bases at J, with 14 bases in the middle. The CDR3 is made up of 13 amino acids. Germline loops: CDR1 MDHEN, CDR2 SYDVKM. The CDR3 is CASRRNSGDGYTF. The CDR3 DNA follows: TGTGCCAGCAGACGAAATTCGGGGGATGGCTACACCTTC.

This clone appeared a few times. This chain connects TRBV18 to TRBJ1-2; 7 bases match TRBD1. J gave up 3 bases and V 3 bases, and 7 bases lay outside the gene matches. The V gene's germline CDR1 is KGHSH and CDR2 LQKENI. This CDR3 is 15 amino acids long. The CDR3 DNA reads TGTGCCAGCTCACCCCGCTCCGGGACAGACTATGGCTACACCTTC. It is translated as CASSPRSGTDYGYTF.

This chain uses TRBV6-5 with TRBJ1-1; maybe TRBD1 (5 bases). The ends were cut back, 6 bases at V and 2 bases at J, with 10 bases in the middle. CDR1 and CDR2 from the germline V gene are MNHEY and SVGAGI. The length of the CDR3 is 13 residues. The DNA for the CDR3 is TGTGCCAGCAGCTTTAGGGGTAACACTGAAGCTTTCTTT. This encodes CASSFRGNTEAFF.

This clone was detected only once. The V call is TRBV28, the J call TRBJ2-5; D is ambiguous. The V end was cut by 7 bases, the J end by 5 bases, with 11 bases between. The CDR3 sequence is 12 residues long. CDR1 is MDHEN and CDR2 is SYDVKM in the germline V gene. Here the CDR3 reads CASTAFSETQYF. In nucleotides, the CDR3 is TGTGCCAGCACCGCGTTCTCTGAGACCCAGTACTTC.

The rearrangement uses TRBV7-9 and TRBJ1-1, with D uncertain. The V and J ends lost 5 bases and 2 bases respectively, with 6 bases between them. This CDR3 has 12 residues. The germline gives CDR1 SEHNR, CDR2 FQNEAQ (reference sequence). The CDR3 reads CASSLFNTEAFF. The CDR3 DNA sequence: TGTGCCAGCAGCCTTTTTAACACTGAAGCTTTCTTT.

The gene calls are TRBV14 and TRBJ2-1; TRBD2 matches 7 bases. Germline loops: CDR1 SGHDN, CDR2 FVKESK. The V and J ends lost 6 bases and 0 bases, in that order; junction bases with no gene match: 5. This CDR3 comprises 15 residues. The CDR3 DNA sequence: TGTGCCAGCAGGGCGAAGCGGGACTCCTACAATGAGCAGTTCTTC. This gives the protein CASRAKRDSYNEQFF.

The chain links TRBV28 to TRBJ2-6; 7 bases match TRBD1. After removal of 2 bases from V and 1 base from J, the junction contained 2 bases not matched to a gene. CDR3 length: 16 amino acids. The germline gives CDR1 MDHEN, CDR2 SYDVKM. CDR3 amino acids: CASSLGTVSGANVLTF. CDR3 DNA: TGTGCCAGCAGTTTAGGGACAGTGTCTGGGGCCAACGTCCTGACTTTC. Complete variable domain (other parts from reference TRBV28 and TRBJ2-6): DVKVTQSSRYLVKRTGEKVFLECVQDMDHENMFWYRQDPGLGLRLIYFSYDVKMKEKGDIPEGYSVSREKKERFSLILESASTNQTSMYLCASSLGTVSGANVLTFGAGSRLTVL.

Here the CDR3 reads CASTILAGVSEQYF. CDR3 nucleotide sequence: TGTGCCAGCACAATCCTAGCGGGAGTGAGCGAGCAGTACTTC. This chain connects TRBV27 to TRBJ2-5, with 10 bases aligning to TRBD2. The end of the DNA aligns better with TRBJ2-7, so the J call may be wrong. This CDR3 is built from 14 residues. Germline V gene sequence: CDR1 MNHEY, CDR2 SMNVEV (reference sequence).

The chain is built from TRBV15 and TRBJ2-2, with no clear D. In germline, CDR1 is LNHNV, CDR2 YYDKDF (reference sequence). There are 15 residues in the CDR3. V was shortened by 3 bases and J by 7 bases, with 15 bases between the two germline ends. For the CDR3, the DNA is TGTGCCACCAGCAGTGCCCGAGGAGTGGTCGGGGAGCTGTTTTTT. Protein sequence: CATSSARGVVGELFF.

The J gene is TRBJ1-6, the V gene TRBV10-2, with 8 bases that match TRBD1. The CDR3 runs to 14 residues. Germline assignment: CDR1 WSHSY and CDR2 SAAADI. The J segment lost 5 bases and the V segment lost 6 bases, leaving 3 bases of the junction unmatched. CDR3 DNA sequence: TGCGCCAGCAGGGGGACAGGAGATAATTCACCCCTCCACTTT. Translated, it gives CASRGTGDNSPLHF.

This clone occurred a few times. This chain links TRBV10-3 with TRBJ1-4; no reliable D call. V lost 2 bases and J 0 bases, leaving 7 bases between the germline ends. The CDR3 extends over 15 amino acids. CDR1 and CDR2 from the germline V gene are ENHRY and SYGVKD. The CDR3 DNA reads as TGTGCCATCAGTGAGGATAGAGCAACTAATGAAAAACTGTTTTTT. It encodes CAISEDRATNEKLFF.

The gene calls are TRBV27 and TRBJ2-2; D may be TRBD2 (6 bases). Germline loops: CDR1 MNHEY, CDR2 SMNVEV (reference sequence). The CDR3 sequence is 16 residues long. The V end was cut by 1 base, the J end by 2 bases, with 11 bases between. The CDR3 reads CASSLWGSGNTGELFF. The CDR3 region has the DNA TGTGCCAGCAGTTTATGGGGTAGCGGTAACACCGGGGAGCTGTTTTTT.

The DNA for the CDR3 is TGCGCCAGCAGCACCGGACAGGGCGGCGGAAACACCATATATTTT. Its protein product is CASSTGQGGGNTIYF. V gene TRBV5-1 combines with J gene TRBJ1-3; 8 bases match TRBD1. The V gene's germline CDR1 is SGHRS and CDR2 YFSETQ. The CDR3 has 15 amino acids. The J segment lost 4 bases and the V segment lost 4 bases, leaving 7 bases of the junction unmatched. Using reference TRBV5-1 and TRBJ1-3 for the parts outside the CDR3, the full variable domain is KAGVTQTPRYLIKTRGQQVTLSCSPISGHRSVSWYQQTPGQGLQFLFEYFSETQRNKGNFPGRFSGRQFSNSRSEMNVSTLELGDSALYLCASSTGQGGGNTIYFGEGSWLTVV.

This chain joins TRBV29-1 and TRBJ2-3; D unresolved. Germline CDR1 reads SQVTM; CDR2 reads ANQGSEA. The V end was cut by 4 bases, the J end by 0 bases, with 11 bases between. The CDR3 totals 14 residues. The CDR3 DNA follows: TGCAGCGTTGTGGTCAGTTCTAGCACAGATACGCAGTATTTT. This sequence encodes CSVVVSSSTDTQYF.

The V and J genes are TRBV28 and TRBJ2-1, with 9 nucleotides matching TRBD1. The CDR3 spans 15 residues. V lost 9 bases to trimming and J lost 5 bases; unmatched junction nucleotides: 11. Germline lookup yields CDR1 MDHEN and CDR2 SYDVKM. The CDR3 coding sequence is TGTGCCAGTTTTCGGACAGGGGAATGGGACAATGAGCAGTTCTTC. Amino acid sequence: CASFRTGEWDNEQFF.

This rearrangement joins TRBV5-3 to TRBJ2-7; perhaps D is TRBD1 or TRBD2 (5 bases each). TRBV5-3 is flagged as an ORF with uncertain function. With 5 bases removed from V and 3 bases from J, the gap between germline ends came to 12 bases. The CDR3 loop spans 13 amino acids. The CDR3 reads CARRRDPDYEQYV. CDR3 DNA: TGTGCCAGAAGACGGGACCCGGACTACGAGCAGTACGTC.

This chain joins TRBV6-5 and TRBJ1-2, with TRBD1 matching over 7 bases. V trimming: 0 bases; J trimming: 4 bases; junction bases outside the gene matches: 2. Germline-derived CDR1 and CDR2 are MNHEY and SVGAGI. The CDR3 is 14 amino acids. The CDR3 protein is CASSYSEGAYGYTF. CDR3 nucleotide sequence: TGTGCCAGCAGTTACTCGGAGGGGGCCTATGGCTACACCTTC.

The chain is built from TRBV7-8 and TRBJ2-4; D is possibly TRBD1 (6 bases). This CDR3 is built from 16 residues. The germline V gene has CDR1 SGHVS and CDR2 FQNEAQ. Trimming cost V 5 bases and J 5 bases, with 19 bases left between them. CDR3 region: CASSPTGTQIENIQYF. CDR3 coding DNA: TGTGCCAGCAGCCCAACCGGGACACAAATAGAAAACATTCAGTACTTC.

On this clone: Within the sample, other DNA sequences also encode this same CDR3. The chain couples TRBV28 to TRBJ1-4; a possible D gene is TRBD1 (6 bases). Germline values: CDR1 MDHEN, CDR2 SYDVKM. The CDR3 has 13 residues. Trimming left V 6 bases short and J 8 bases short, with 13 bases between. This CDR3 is CASRQGVEEKLFF. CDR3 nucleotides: TGTGCCAGCAGACAGGGAGTTGAGGAAAAACTGTTTTTT.